Shown below are 19 T cell receptor beta chains from a single sample sequenced in a study of identical twins. TCRdb reprocessed the 5' RACE reads via MiXCR and lists one record per CDR3 protein. The sample contains nearly 900,000 distinct CDR3 sequences, around an eighth of which appear only once. This same sample was also taken into another study, of yellow fever vaccine responses in identical twins.

Sequenced material: PBMCs. All receptors come from a woman under 30 in good health.

Only a few counts were recorded for this clonotype. This chain links TRBV14 with TRBJ2-5; TRBD1 aligns across 8 bases. The CDR3 is 13 amino acids. V lost 2 bases and J lost 4; bases outside the gene matches: 0. Germline V gene data show CDR1 as SGHDN and CDR2 as FVKESK. Written as DNA, the CDR3 is TGTGCCAGCAGCCAACAGGGGGCAGAGACCCAGTACTTC. This translates into CASSQQGAETQYF.

The table lists this clonotype with a few counts. The V gene is TRBV4-1, the J gene TRBJ2-5, with D uncertain. CDR1 is MGHRA and CDR2 is YSYEKL in the germline V gene. Trimming removed 0 bases at V and 4 bases at J, with 12 bases between. This CDR3 spans 15 amino acids. The CDR3 DNA sequence: TGCGCCAGCAGCCAAGATGTCGGAATATCAGAGACCCAGTACTTC. The encoded protein is CASSQDVGISETQYF.

This clonotype has more than one count but fewer than ten. This rearrangement joins TRBV12-3 or TRBV12-4 to TRBJ2-2; D is uncertain. The CDR3 is 15 amino acids. V lost 6 bases to trimming and J lost 7 bases, with 18 bases between them. In nucleotides, the CDR3 is TGTGCCAGCAGCAACCGAGACCGAAGCGTCGGGGAGCTGTTTTTT. It specifies CASSNRDRSVGELFF.

The V gene is TRBV18, the J gene TRBJ1-1, with TRBD1 identical over 7 bases. This CDR3 comprises 16 residues. Germline values: CDR1 KGHSH, CDR2 LQKENI. Trimming at V came to 6 bases and at J to 4 bases, leaving 14 bases not matched to a gene. The CDR3 region has the DNA TGTGCCAGCTCGCAAAATCGACAGGGAATCGGCACTGAAGCTTTCTTT. Residues: CASSQNRQGIGTEAFF. Combining the CDR3 with reference TRBV18 and TRBJ1-1 gives the whole variable domain NAGVMQNPRHLVRRRGQEARLRCSPMKGHSHVYWYRQLPEEGLKFMVYLQKENIIDESGMPKERFSAEFPKEGPSILRIQQVVRGDSAAYFCASSQNRQGIGTEAFFGQGTRLTVV.

This clonotype was observed a handful of times. The chain carries TRBV12-3 or TRBV12-4 and TRBJ1-5; 9 bases map to TRBD1. Trimming removed 3 bases from V and 7 bases from J; junction bases left unmatched: 4. There are 14 residues in the CDR3. In DNA, the CDR3 is TGTGCCAGCAGTTTTGGGACAGGGACACAGCCCCAGCATTTT. Its protein is CASSFGTGTQPQHF.

This clonotype was found a few times. The V call is TRBV7-2, the J call TRBJ2-3, with D perhaps TRBD1 (5 bases). Trimming took off 4 bases at V and 2 bases at J, with 10 bases between the two ends. This CDR3 spans 14 amino acids. Germline V gene sequence: CDR1 SGHTA, CDR2 FQGNSA. The CDR3 bases are TGTGCCAGCAGCTGGAAGACAGTCACAGATACGCAGTATTTT. It specifies CASSWKTVTDTQYF.

This clonotype has a handful of counts. The rearrangement joins TRBV29-1 to TRBJ2-5; 8 bases agree with TRBD1. The V and J ends lost 6 bases and 1 base, in that order; junction bases with no gene match: 10. The CDR3 runs 15 residues. Germline lookup yields CDR1 SQVTM and CDR2 ANQGSEA. Here the CDR3 DNA reads TGCAGCGTAGCCAAGACAGGGGTCTTCCAAGAGACCCAGTACTTC. Its translation: CSVAKTGVFQETQYF.

This clonotype came up a few times. The chain combines TRBV12-3 or TRBV12-4 with TRBJ2-5, with a possible D match to TRBD1 (5 bases). CDR3 length equals 15 residues. Trimming stripped 6 bases from V and 2 bases from J, with 16 bases between. The CDR3 spells CASRTDTGEQETQYF. The DNA of the CDR3 is TGTGCCAGCAGGACAGATACTGGAGAGCAAGAGACCCAGTACTTC.

This clonotype was counted ten times or more. The chain links TRBV24-1 to TRBJ2-2; 7 positions match TRBD2. The J segment lost 6 bases and the V segment lost 0 bases, leaving 3 bases of the junction unmatched. The germline V gene encodes CDR1 KGHDR and CDR2 SFDVKD. CDR3 size: 15 residues. The CDR3 DNA follows: TGTGCCACCAGTGATTTGGCGGGAGTTTCCGGGGAGCTGTTTTTT. It codes for CATSDLAGVSGELFF.

The V gene is TRBV11-2, the J gene TRBJ2-6; D unclear. The germline V gene has CDR1 SGHAT and CDR2 FQNNGV. Trimming stripped 1 base from V and 4 bases from J, with 11 bases between. The CDR3 is 16 residues long. The CDR3 bases are TGTGCCAGCAGCTTAGTCACGCCTGCCGGGGCCAACGTCCTGACTTTC. Protein: CASSLVTPAGANVLTF. The whole variable domain, remainder taken from reference TRBV11-2 and TRBJ2-6, is EAGVAQSPRYKIIEKRQSVAFWCNPISGHATLYWYQQILGQGPKLLIQFQNNGVVDDSQLPKDRFSAERLKGVDSTLKIQPAKLEDSAVYLCASSLVTPAGANVLTFGAGSRLTVL.

The rearrangement joins TRBV12-3 or TRBV12-4 to TRBJ2-1; no firm D call. The CDR3 loop spans 15 amino acids. The V and J ends lost 5 bases and 8 bases respectively, with 19 bases between them. The CDR3 DNA sequence: TGTGCCAGCAGTCCGCAGCTAGGTGGTCTAGATGAGCAGTTCTTC. Protein product: CASSPQLGGLDEQFF.

This clonotype was observed a handful of times. The rearrangement joins TRBV12-3 or TRBV12-4 to TRBJ2-7; D is perhaps TRBD1 or TRBD2 (5 bases each). The CDR3 loop spans 14 amino acids. V lost 7 bases and J lost 3, with 16 bases in between. CDR3 in amino acids: CASTFEGRGYEQYF. CDR3 DNA sequence: TGTGCCAGCACCTTTGAGGGAAGGGGCTACGAGCAGTACTTC.

The rearrangement joins TRBV7-7 to TRBJ2-7; D possibly corresponds to TRBD2 (5 bases). With 10 bases removed from V and 7 bases from J, the gap between germline ends came to 20 bases. The CDR3 extends over 13 amino acids. Germline CDR1 is SSHAT and CDR2 is FNYEAQ (reference sequence). The CDR3 reads CANKSAVYLEQYV. The CDR3 DNA follows: TGTGCCAATAAGTCAGCGGTTTACTTAGAGCAGTACGTC.

V is TRBV20-1 and J is TRBJ2-3; 8 bases line up with TRBD2. This CDR3 has 14 residues. Germline lookup yields CDR1 DFQATT and CDR2 SNEGSKA (reference sequence). Trimming took 2 bases from V and 6 from J; bases not matched to a gene: 7. In nucleotides, the CDR3 is TGCAGTGCTAGACCTAGCGGGTCATGGGATACGCAGTATTTT. It translates to CSARPSGSWDTQYF.

This clonotype was observed many times. The chain recombines TRBV6-1 with TRBJ2-3; no clear D gene. V was cut by 2 bases and J by 2 bases, with 2 bases left in between. Germline values: CDR1 MNHNS, CDR2 SASEGT. This CDR3 contains 12 residues. The CDR3 reads CASSEFTDTQYF. In DNA, the CDR3 is TGTGCCAGCAGTGAATTCACAGATACGCAGTATTTT.

This clonotype has a handful of counts. The V and J genes are TRBV25-1 and TRBJ2-7; D is possibly TRBD1 (5 bases). The CDR3 is made up of 15 amino acids. V was pared by 4 bases and J by 3 bases, with 16 bases between. Germline loops: CDR1 MGHDK, CDR2 SYGVNS. The CDR3 sequence: CASSGWGANGYEQYF. The CDR3 coding sequence is TGTGCCAGCAGTGGTTGGGGCGCAAACGGCTACGAGCAGTACTTC.

The rearrangement links TRBV7-8 to TRBJ2-3; 10 bases are a match to TRBD2. The CDR3 has 18 residues. J gave up 0 bases and V 1 base, and 7 bases lay outside the gene matches. The germline V gene encodes CDR1 SGHVS and CDR2 FQNEAQ. Here the CDR3 DNA reads TGTGCCAGCAGCTTAGTAGGGCTAGCGGGGGTCAGCACAGATACGCAGTATTTT. Translated: CASSLVGLAGVSTDTQYF.

The J gene is TRBJ1-4, the V gene TRBV27, with 7 bases identical to TRBD1. Germline V gene sequence: CDR1 MNHEY, CDR2 SMNVEV (reference sequence). The CDR3 is made up of 14 amino acids. V lost 6 bases, J lost 8 bases, and 9 bases stayed unmatched. The CDR3 reads CASRPGTAGEKLFF. The CDR3 DNA reads as TGTGCCAGCAGGCCAGGGACAGCAGGGGAAAAACTGTTTTTT.

This clonotype was picked up a small number of times. The rearrangement joins TRBV7-9 to TRBJ1-2; D is unclear. Germline CDR1 reads SEHNR; CDR2 reads FQNEAQ (reference sequence). Trimming stripped 7 bases from V and 6 bases from J, with 18 bases between. The CDR3 totals 14 residues. The DNA of the CDR3 is TGTGCCAGCACCACCACGAGGGTATCTCATGGCTACACCTTC. It yields the protein CASTTTRVSHGYTF.